The 14 T cell receptor beta chains presented below share a single source sample, sequenced in a study of quantifying T cell responses using KT2 cells. Study-level information: cDNA was made from DNase-treated RNA using alpha and beta constant primers.

An oligo carrying a UMI was ligated to the cDNA 3' end. An equimolar mix of RC1.1 and RC1.2 primed the beta chain across TRBC1 and TRBC2. TCRdb reprocessed the UMI-ligation and nested PCR reads with MiXCR, giving one entry per CDR3 protein. The sample shows approximately 43,000 distinct CDR3 sequences, approximately 15% of them seen only once. The material sequenced was PBMCs spiked with cells of the T cell clone KT2. All receptors derive from a human donor.

This clonotype was counted a few times. The chain is built from TRBV10-2 and TRBJ2-7; 9 positions match TRBD2. The ends lost 10 bases at V and 0 bases at J; junction bases unmatched: 4. The CDR3 has 13 residues. Per germline, CDR1 WSHSY and CDR2 SAAADI. In DNA, the CDR3 is TGCGCCACCTCTAGCGGGAACTCCTACGAGCAGTACTTC. Its translation is CATSSGNSYEQYF.

V gene TRBV6-2 or TRBV6-3 combines with J gene TRBJ2-3; TRBD2 aligns across 10 bases. The germline V gene has CDR1 MNHEY and CDR2 SVGEGT. The V gene end was trimmed by 2 bases and the J gene end by 3 bases; junction bases not matched to a gene: 5. This CDR3 is 16 amino acids long. The CDR3 is CASSYGAGGPTDTQYF. Written as DNA, the CDR3 is TGTGCCAGCAGTTACGGAGCGGGAGGGCCAACAGATACGCAGTATTTT.

The chain carries TRBV7-2 and TRBJ2-5; D remains ambiguous. V was cut by 1 base and J by 6 bases, with 9 bases left in between. In germline, CDR1 is SGHTA, CDR2 FQGNSA. The CDR3 sequence is 13 residues long. CDR3 sequence: CASSLGGWQTQYF. In DNA form, the CDR3 reads TGTGCCAGCAGCTTAGGGGGTTGGCAGACCCAGTACTTC.

In this sample, this clonotype turned up many times. This chain joins TRBV12-3 or TRBV12-4 and TRBJ1-6; a possible D gene is TRBD1 (6 bases). V dropped 8 bases and J dropped 7 bases, with 18 bases sitting between them. The CDR3 consists of 15 residues. In DNA form, the CDR3 reads TGTGCCAGCGCTTCTGAGACAGGAAGGAATTCACCCCTCCACTTT. This encodes CASASETGRNSPLHF.

This clonotype was recorded many times. J is TRBJ2-1 and V is TRBV6-2 or TRBV6-3; possibly TRBD2 for D (7 bases). Germline assignment: CDR1 MNHEY and CDR2 SVGEGT. The CDR3 is 15 amino acids. Trimming left V 7 bases short and J 4 bases short, with 17 bases between. CDR3 sequence reads: CASISGGGSYNEQFF. The DNA of the CDR3 is TGTGCCAGCATCTCCGGGGGCGGGAGTTACAATGAGCAGTTCTTC.

The chain recombines TRBV7-9 with TRBJ2-3; 9 bases agree with TRBD2. The CDR3 totals 16 residues. Germline lookup yields CDR1 SEHNR and CDR2 FQNEAQ (reference sequence). The CDR3 nucleotides read TGTGCGGGGGGCCGGACTAGCGCCCCCCGCTCAGATACGCAGTATTTT. This codes for CAGGRTSAPRSDTQYF.

Only a few counts were recorded for this clonotype. The rearrangement links TRBV6-5 to TRBJ1-6; D is ambiguous. Germline V gives CDR1 MNHEY, CDR2 SVGAGI. Trimming removed 0 bases from V and 6 bases from J, with 9 bases in between. The CDR3 covers 15 residues. CDR3: CASSYSRGRNSPLHF. The CDR3 bases are TGTGCCAGCAGTTACTCGAGAGGGCGTAATTCACCCCTCCACTTT.

About this clonotype itself: Germline and junction disagree at one end, which may indicate a read error. The chain recombines TRBV3-1 with TRBJ1-6; the match to TRBD1 covers 8 bases. The CDR3 runs to 15 residues. CDR1 and CDR2 from the germline V gene are LGHDT and YNNKEL (reference sequence). CDR3 sequence reads: CASSPADRDDTPLNF. The DNA for the CDR3 is TGTGCCAGCAGCCCTGCGGACAGGGACGATACACCCCTCAACTTT.

The genes are TRBV5-1 and TRBJ2-7; D not resolved. V dropped 4 bases and J dropped 0 bases, with 8 bases sitting between them. The length of the CDR3 is 13 residues. CDR1 is SGHRS, CDR2 YFSETQ, per germline. The CDR3 DNA reads as TGCGCCAGCAGCGTCGACAACTCCTACGAGCAGTACTTC. Amino acid sequence: CASSVDNSYEQYF.

The chain is built from TRBV7-8 and TRBJ2-1, with 9 bases aligning to TRBD2. V trimming: 2 bases; J trimming: 2 bases; junction bases outside the gene matches: 4. The germline V gene has CDR1 SGHVS and CDR2 FQNEAQ. This CDR3 spans 16 amino acids. In nucleotides, the CDR3 is TGTGCCAGCAGCTTACGTGGCGGGAGGGCCTACAATGAGCAGTTCTTC. Translated, it gives CASSLRGGRAYNEQFF.

This clonotype was observed many times. V gene TRBV7-9 combines with J gene TRBJ2-7; 8 bases align to TRBD1. The CDR3 is made up of 15 amino acids. V trimming: 6 bases; J trimming: 4 bases; junction bases outside the gene matches: 11. Germline CDR1 reads SEHNR; CDR2 reads FQNEAQ (reference sequence). CDR3 DNA: TGTGCCAGCAGTTCACGCAGGGGGCGCGAATACGAGCAGTACTTC. Residues: CASSSRRGREYEQYF. Combining the CDR3 with reference TRBV7-9 and TRBJ2-7 gives the whole variable domain DTGVSQNPRHKITKRGQNVTFRCDPISEHNRLYWYRQTLGQGPEFLTYFQNEAQLEKSRLLSDRFSAERPKGSFSTLEIQRTEQGDSAMYLCASSSRRGREYEQYFGPGTRLTVT.

In its sample, this clonotype was seen a few times. V and J are TRBV12-3 or TRBV12-4 and TRBJ2-7; 7 bases line up with TRBD2. This CDR3 comprises 14 residues. V lost 7 bases to trimming and J lost 0 bases; unmatched junction nucleotides: 6. CDR3: CASKPSGLSYEQYF. The CDR3 DNA reads TGTGCCAGCAAACCTAGCGGTCTCTCCTACGAGCAGTACTTC.

The table lists this clonotype with a few counts. This chain connects TRBV7-2 to TRBJ1-4, with 9 bases fitting TRBD1. CDR3 length: 15 amino acids. Trimming at V came to 5 bases and at J to 5 bases, leaving 6 bases not matched to a gene. Germline values: CDR1 SGHTA, CDR2 FQGNSA. CDR3 nucleotides: TGTGCCAGCAGCAAAAACAGGGGGCGGAATGAAAAACTGTTTTTT. Translating it yields CASSKNRGRNEKLFF.

This chain joins TRBV5-1 and TRBJ2-1, with no clear D. Germline CDR1 is SGHRS and CDR2 is YFSETQ. V lost 2 bases, J lost 3 bases, and 9 bases lay in between. This CDR3 contains 14 residues. The CDR3 is CASSFGQNYNEQFF. The CDR3 region has the DNA TGCGCCAGCAGCTTCGGGCAGAACTACAATGAGCAGTTCTTC.